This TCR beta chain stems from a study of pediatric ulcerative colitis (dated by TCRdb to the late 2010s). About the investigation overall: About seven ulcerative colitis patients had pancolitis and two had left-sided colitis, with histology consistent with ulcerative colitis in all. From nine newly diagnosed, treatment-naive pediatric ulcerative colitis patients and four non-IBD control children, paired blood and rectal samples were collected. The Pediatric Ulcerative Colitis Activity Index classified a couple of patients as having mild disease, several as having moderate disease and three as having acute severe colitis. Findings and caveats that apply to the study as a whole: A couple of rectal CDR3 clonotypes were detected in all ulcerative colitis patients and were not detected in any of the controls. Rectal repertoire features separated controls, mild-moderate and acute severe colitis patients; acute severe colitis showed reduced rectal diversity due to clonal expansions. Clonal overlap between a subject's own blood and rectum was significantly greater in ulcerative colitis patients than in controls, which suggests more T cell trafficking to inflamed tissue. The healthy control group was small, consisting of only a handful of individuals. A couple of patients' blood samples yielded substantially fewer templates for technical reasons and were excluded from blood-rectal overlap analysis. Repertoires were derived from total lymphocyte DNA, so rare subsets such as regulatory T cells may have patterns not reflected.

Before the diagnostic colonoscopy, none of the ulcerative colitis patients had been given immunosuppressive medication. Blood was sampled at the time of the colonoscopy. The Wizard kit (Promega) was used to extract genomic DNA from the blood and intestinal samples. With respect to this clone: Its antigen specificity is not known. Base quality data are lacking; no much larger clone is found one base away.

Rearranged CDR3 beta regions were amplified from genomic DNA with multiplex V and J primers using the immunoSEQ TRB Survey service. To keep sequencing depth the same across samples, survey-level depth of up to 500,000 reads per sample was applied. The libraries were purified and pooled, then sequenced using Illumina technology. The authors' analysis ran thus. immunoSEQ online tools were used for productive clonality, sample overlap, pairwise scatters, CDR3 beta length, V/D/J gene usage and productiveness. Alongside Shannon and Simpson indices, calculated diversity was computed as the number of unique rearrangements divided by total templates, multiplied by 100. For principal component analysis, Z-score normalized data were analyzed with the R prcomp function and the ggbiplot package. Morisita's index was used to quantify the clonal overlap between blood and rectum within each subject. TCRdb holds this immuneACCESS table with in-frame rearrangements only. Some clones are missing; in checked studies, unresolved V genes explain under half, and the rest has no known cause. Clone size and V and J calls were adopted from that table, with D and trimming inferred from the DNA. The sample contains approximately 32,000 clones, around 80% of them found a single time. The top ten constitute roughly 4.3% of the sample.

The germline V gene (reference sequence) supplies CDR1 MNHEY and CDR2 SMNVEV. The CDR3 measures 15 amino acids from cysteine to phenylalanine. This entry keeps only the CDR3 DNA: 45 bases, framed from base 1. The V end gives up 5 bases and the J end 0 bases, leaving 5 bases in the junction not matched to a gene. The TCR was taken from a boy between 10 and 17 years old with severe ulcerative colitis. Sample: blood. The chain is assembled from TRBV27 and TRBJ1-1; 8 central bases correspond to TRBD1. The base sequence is TGTGCCAGCAGTAGACAGGGGATACTGAACACTGAAGCTTTCTTT. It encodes CASSRQGILNTEAFF.